One sample yielded the 3 T cell receptor beta chains listed below, sequenced in a study of blood T cell repertoires in COVID-19 (dated by TCRdb to the early 2020s). Library generation was performed with the immunoSEQ multiplex PCR assay. What TCRdb holds here is the immuneACCESS table cut down to in-frame rearrangements. Part of the clones is not present; checked against another copy, under half of the missing clones reflect an unresolved V gene, and the others are unexplained. The sample table records roughly 220,000 clones; approximately 90% of these occur just once. About 10% of the sample goes to the ten largest clones. Sequenced input: peripheral blood. All receptors come from a woman aged 45-65 years with COVID-19, enrolled during active disease.

V is TRBV16 and J is TRBJ2-3, with 7 positions matching TRBD1. V lost 1 base and J lost 4; bases outside the gene matches: 2. This CDR3 spans 14 amino acids. Germline CDR1 reads KGHSY; CDR2 reads FQNENV. CDR3 in amino acids: CASSQLGTADTQYF. The CDR3, as DNA: TGTGCCAGCAGCCAATTAGGGACAGCAGATACGCAGTATTTT.

The table lists this clone with a few counts. The V gene is TRBV5-1, the J gene TRBJ1-5; D is undetermined. CDR1 and CDR2 (germline): SGHRS, YFSETQ. CDR3 size: 15 residues. V was shortened by 0 bases and J by 6 bases, with 13 bases between the two germline ends. CDR3 in DNA: TGCGCCAGCAGCTTGGCCGGGAAGGCGGGTCAGCCCCAGCATTTT. Its translation is CASSLAGKAGQPQHF. The complete variable domain, with remaining parts taken from reference TRBV5-1 and TRBJ1-5, reads KAGVTQTPRYLIKTRGQQVTLSCSPISGHRSVSWYQQTPGQGLQFLFEYFSETQRNKGNFPGRFSGRQFSNSRSEMNVSTLELGDSALYLCASSLAGKAGQPQHFGDGTRLSIL.

The J gene is TRBJ2-7, the V gene TRBV7-9; TRBD2 matches 8 bases. The V gene end was trimmed by 1 base and the J gene end by 3 bases; junction bases not matched to a gene: 11. Germline lookup yields CDR1 SEHNR and CDR2 FQNEAQ (reference sequence). The length of the CDR3 is 17 residues. The CDR3 loop is CASSLDWSGAGDYEQYF. The DNA of the CDR3 is TGTGCCAGCAGCTTAGACTGGAGCGGAGCGGGGGACTACGAGCAGTACTTC.